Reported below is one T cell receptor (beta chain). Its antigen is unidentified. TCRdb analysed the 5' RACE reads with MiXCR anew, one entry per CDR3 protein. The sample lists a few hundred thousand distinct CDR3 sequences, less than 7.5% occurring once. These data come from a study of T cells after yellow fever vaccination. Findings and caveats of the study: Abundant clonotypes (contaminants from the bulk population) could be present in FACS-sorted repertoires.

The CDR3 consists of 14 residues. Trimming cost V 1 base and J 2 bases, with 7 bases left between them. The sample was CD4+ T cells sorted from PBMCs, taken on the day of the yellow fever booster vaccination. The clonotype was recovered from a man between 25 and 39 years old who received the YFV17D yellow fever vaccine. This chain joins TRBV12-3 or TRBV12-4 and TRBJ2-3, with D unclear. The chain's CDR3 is CASSLEPATDTQYF. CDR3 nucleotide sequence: TGTGCCAGCAGTTTAGAACCGGCCACAGATACGCAGTATTTT.